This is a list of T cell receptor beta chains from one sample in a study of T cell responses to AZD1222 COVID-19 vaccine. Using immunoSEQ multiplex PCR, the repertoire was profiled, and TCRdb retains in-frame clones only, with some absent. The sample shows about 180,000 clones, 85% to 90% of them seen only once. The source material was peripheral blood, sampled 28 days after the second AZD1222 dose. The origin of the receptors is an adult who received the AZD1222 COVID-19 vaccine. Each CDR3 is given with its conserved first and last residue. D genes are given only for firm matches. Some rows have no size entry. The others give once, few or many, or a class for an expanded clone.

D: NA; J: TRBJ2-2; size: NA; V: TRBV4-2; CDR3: CASSPETGDTGELFF; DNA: TGTGCCAGCAGCCCTGAAACTGGGGACACCGGGGAGCTGTTTTTT
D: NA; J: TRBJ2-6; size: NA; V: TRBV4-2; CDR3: CASSQGTSGANVLTF; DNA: TGTGCCAGCAGCCAAGGGACCTCTGGGGCCAACGTCCTGACTTTC
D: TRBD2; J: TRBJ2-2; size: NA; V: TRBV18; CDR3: CASSPLAGGTTGELFF; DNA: TGTGCCAGCTCACCCCTAGCCGGGGGGACCACCGGGGAGCTGTTTTTT
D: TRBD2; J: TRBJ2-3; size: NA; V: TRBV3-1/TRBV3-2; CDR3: CASSQVTGLADTQYF; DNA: TGTGCCAGCAGCCAAGTAACGGGACTAGCAGATACGCAGTATTTT
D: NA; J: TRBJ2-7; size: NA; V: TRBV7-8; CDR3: CASSRDQSYEQYF; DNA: TGTGCCAGCAGCCGGGACCAATCCTACGAGCAGTACTTC
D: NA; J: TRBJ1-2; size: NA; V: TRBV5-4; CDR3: CASSLAGRVIYGYTF; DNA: TGTGCCAGCAGCTTGGCGGGCAGGGTAATCTATGGCTACACCTTC
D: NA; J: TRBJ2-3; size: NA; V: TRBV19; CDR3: CASSINLPSGTQYF; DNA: TGTGCCAGTAGTATCAATCTACCCTCGGGTACGCAGTATTTT
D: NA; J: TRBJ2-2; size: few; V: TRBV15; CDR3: CATSRSGSGGWDTGELFF; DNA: TGTGCCACCAGCAGATCCGGATCGGGCGGATGGGACACCGGGGAGCTGTTTTTT
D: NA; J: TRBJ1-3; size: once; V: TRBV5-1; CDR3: CASSLEGSLGNTIYF; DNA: TGCGCCAGCAGCTTGGAGGGCTCCCTAGGGAACACCATATATTTT
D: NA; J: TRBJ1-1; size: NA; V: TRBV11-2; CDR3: CASSLLGDAFF; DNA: TGTGCCAGCAGCCTGCTCGGAGATGCTTTCTTT
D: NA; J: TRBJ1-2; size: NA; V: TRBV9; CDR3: CASSAGRGYGYTF; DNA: TGTGCCAGCAGCGCAGGAAGGGGGTATGGCTACACCTTC
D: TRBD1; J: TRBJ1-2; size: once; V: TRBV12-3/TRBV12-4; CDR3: CASSPTGQTGYTF; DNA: TGTGCCAGCAGCCCGACAGGGCAAACGGGCTACACCTTC
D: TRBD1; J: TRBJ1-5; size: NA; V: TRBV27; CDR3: CASSPHGGQGAQDSREPQHF; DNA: TGTGCCAGCAGTCCCCACGGCGGACAGGGGGCGCAGGACAGTCGCGAGCCCCAGCATTTT
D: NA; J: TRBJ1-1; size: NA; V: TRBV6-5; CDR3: CASSYSNGRDTEAFF; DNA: TGTGCCAGCAGTTACTCGAACGGGCGGGACACTGAAGCTTTCTTT
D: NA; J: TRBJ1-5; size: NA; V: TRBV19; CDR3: CASSIFRAPSNQPQHF; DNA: TGTGCCAGTAGTATATTCAGGGCACCGAGCAATCAGCCCCAGCATTTT
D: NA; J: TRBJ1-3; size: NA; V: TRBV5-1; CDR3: CASSLSRITSGNTIYF; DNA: TGCGCCAGCAGCTTGTCCCGAATTACCTCTGGAAACACCATATATTTT
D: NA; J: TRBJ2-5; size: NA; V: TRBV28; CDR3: CASGTPLATQYF; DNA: TGTGCCAGCGGGACACCCCTTGCGACCCAGTACTTC
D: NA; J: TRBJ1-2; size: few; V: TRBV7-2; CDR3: CASSFEAGVSYGYTF; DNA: TGTGCCAGCAGCTTTGAGGCAGGGGTATCCTATGGCTACACCTTC
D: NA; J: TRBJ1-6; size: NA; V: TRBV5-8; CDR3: CASSLAIGARGSPLHF; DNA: TGTGCCAGCAGCTTGGCGATTGGGGCGCGCGGTTCACCCCTCCACTTT
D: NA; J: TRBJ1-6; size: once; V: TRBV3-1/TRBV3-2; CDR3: CASSQDSTGLGSPLHF; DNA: TGTGCCAGCAGCCAAGATTCGACAGGCCTTGGATCACCCCTCCACTTT
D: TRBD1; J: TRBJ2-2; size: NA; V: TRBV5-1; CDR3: CASSLGGQGTGELFF; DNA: TGCGCCAGCAGCTTGGGTGGACAGGGCACCGGGGAGCTGTTTTTT
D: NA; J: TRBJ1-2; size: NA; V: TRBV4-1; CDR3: CASSQDPGRGYTF; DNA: TGCGCCAGCAGCCAAGACCCAGGGAGAGGCTACACCTTC
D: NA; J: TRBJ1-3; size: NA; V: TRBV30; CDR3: CASTLYSGNTIYF; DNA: TGTGCCTCTACTCTATACTCTGGAAACACCATATATTTT
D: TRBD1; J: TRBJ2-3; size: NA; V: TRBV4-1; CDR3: CASKDRGNTDTQYF; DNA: TGCGCCAGCAAAGACAGGGGAAACACAGATACGCAGTATTTT
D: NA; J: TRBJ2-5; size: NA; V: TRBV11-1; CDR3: CASSWTEETQYF; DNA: TGTGCCAGCAGTTGGACGGAAGAGACCCAGTACTTC
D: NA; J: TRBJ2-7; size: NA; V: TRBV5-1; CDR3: CASSPVSSYEQYF; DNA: TGCGCCAGCAGCCCCGTTAGCTCCTACGAGCAGTACTTC
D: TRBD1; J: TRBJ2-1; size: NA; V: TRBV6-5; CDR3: CASSSGTGGYEQFF; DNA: TGTGCCAGCAGTTCCGGGACAGGGGGGTATGAGCAGTTCTTC
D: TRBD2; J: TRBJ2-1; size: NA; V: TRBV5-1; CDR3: CASSLDPGTSFWADNEQFF; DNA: TGCGCCAGCAGCTTGGACCCCGGGACTAGCTTTTGGGCCGACAATGAGCAGTTCTTC
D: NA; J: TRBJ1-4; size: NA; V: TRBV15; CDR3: CATSRDRQGEKLFF; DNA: TGTGCCACCAGCAGAGATCGTCAAGGTGAAAAACTGTTTTTT
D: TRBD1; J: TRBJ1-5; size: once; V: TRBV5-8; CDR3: CASSLIFGTGGNQPQHF; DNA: TGTGCCAGCAGCTTGATTTTTGGGACAGGAGGCAATCAGCCCCAGCATTTT
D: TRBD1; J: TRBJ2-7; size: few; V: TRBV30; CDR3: CAWDRGIISNEQYF; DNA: TGTGCCTGGGACAGGGGGATTATTTCTAACGAGCAGTACTTC
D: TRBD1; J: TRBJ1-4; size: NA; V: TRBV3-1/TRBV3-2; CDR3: CASSSPGGNEKLFF; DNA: TGTGCCAGCAGCTCCCCAGGGGGCAATGAAAAACTGTTTTTT
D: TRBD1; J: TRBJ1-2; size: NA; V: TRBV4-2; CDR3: CASSQEATGRDYGYTF; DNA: TGTGCCAGCAGCCAAGAGGCGACAGGGCGGGACTATGGCTACACCTTC
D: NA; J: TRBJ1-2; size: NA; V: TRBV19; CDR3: CASRQGPSAGYTF; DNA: TGTGCCAGTAGACAGGGCCCCTCGGCTGGCTACACCTTC
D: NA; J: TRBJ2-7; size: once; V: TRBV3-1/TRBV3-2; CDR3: CASSQDLVRIYEQYF; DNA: TGTGCCAGCAGCCAAGATCTAGTCAGAATCTACGAGCAGTACTTC
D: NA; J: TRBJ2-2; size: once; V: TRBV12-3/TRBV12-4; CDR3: CASRTSPGELFF; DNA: TGTGCCAGCAGGACCAGCCCGGGGGAGCTGTTTTTT
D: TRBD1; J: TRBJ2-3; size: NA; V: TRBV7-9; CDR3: CASSRTGTVTDTQYF; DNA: TGTGCCAGCAGCCGGACCGGGACAGTGACAGATACGCAGTATTTT
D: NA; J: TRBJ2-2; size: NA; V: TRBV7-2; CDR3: CASSPQTVNTGELFF; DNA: TGTGCCAGCAGCCCACAGACAGTAAACACCGGGGAGCTGTTTTTT
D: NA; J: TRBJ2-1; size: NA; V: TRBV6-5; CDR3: CASSRTGGNEQFF; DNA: TGTGCCAGCAGTCGAACAGGAGGGAATGAGCAGTTCTTC
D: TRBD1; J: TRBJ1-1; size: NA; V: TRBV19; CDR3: CASSNDRGLTEAFF; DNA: TGTGCCAGTAGTAACGACAGGGGGCTGACTGAAGCTTTCTTT
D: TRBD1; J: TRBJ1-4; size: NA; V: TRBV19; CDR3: CASSARDRKGEKLFF; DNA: TGTGCCAGTAGTGCTCGGGACAGGAAGGGGGAAAAACTGTTTTTT
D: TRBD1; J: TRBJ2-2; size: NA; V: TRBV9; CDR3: CASSVYRDRGPGELFF; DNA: TGTGCCAGCAGCGTATATCGGGACAGGGGGCCCGGGGAGCTGTTTTTT
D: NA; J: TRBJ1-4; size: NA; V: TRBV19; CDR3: CASIGEKLFF; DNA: TGTGCCAGTATTGGTGAAAAACTGTTTTTT
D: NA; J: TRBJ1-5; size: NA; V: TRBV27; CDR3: CASSPGHSLARPQHF; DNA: TGTGCCAGCAGTCCGGGACACAGCCTCGCGCGGCCCCAGCATTTT
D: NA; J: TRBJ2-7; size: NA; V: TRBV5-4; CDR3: CASSLSPTVLHEQYF; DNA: TGTGCCAGCAGCTTATCCCCGACAGTACTCCACGAGCAGTACTTC
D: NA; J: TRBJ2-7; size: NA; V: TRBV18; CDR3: CASSPASSYEQYF; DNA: TGTGCCAGCTCACCCGCGAGCTCCTACGAGCAGTACTTC
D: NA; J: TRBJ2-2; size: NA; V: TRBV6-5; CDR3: CASSYSPYTGELFF; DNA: TGTGCCAGCAGTTACTCGCCGTACACCGGGGAGCTGTTTTTT
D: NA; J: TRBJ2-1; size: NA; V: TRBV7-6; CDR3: CASSLGQGTHNEQFF; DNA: TGTGCCAGCAGCTTAGGGCAGGGAACCCACAATGAGCAGTTCTTC
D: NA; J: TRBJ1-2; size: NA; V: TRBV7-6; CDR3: CASSANGVLDYGYTF; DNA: TGTGCCAGCAGCGCTAATGGGGTTCTCGACTATGGCTACACCTTC
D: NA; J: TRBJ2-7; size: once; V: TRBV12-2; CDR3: CASRLNRVRYEQYF; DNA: TGTGCAAGTCGCTTGAATCGGGTTAGGTACGAGCAGTACTTC
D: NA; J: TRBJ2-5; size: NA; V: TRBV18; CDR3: CASSPSQQETQYF; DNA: TGTGCCAGCTCACCCTCTCAACAAGAGACCCAGTACTTC
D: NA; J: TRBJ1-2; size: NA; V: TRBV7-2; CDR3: CASLPGGTNYGYTF; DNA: TGTGCCTCCCTCCCGGGGGGCACTAACTATGGCTACACCTTC
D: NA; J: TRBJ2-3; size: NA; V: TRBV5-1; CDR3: CASSLLGTDTQYF; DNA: TGCGCCAGCAGCTTGCTCGGCACAGATACGCAGTATTTT
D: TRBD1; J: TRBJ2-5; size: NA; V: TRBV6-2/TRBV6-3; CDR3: CASSWTGQETQYF; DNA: TGTGCCAGCAGTTGGACAGGTCAAGAGACCCAGTACTTC
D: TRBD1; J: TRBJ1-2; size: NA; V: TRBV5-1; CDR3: CASSLNMGQAYGYTF; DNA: TGCGCCAGCAGCTTAAACATGGGACAGGCGTATGGCTACACCTTC
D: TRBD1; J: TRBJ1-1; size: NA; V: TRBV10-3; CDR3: CAISGTGANANTEAFF; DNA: TGTGCCATCAGTGGAACAGGGGCCAACGCCAACACTGAAGCTTTCTTT
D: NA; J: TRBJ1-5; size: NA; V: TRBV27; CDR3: CASSLPAAGLRVVSNQPQHF; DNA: TGTGCCAGCAGTTTGCCGGCGGCTGGGCTCCGAGTCGTGAGCAATCAGCCCCAGCATTTT
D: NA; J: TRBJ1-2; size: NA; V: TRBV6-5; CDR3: CASRISGVGYTF; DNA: TGTGCCAGCAGAATATCAGGGGTTGGCTACACCTTC
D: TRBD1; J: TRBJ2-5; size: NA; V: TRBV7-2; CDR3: CASSSRTGVETQYF; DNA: TGTGCCAGCAGCAGTCGGACAGGGGTGGAGACCCAGTACTTC
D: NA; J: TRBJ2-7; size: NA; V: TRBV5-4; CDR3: CASSLDPILYEQYF; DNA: TGTGCCAGCAGCTTGGACCCTATTCTCTACGAGCAGTACTTC